This TCR beta chain was sequenced for a study of response to subunit inactivated influenza vaccine. MiXCR, applied by TCRdb to the RT-PCR reads, yields one record per CDR3 protein. The sample lists about 650,000 distinct CDR3 sequences; about 14% were seen once. This clonotype showed up just a few times. The specimen was PBMCs from blood, collected 14 days before vaccination. The origin of this receptor is a man aged 45-65 years who received an inactivated influenza vaccine.

The CDR3 spells CASSSTLTVYNSPLHF. CDR3 nucleotide sequence: TGTGCCAGCAGCTCCACCCTGACAGTCTATAATTCACCCCTCCACTTT. J is TRBJ1-6 and V is TRBV7-2, with D possibly matching TRBD1 (5 bases). Trimming shortened V by 4 bases and J by 3 bases, and 13 bases separated the two germline ends. Germline CDR1 SGHTA, CDR2 FQGNSA. This CDR3 is 16 amino acids long.